The subject of this entry is one TCR beta chain. Its antigen is as yet unknown. This specimen comes from a study of T cell repertoires in ileal Crohn's disease. For the study at large: Approximately 32% were active smokers at surgery; median disease duration was nearly eight years. General observations from the study: All patients with clonality above 26.8% had endoscopic recurrence. Compared with CD4 T cells, sorted CD8 cells carried more expanded clones.

V was pared by 1 base and J by 6 bases, with 3 bases of the junction left unmatched. The CDR3 contains 15 residues. Germline values: CDR1 MGHRA, CDR2 YSYEKL. The repertoire was sequenced with immunoSEQ multiplex PCR; TCRdb's copy has only in-frame clones and lacks some. The sample contains some 14,000 clones, over 60% of which appear only once. The receptor's source is an adult with Crohn's disease. The specimen sequenced was ileal tissue. V is TRBV4-1 and J is TRBJ2-2, with TRBD1 matching 9 bases. The CDR3 DNA follows: TGCGCCAGCAGCCAAGTGGGGACAGGGTCCGGGGAGCTGTTTTTT. This sequence encodes CASSQVGTGSGELFF.